This T cell receptor (beta chain) was identified during a study of cytomegalovirus exposure and HLA in healthy donors. Overall study findings and caveats: A subsequent analysis found that TCR clusters from the first cohort also tended to co-occur in the 130 or so validation repertoires, with approximately 95% of cluster scores above 0.

Germline V gene data show CDR1 as KGHSH and CDR2 as LQKENI. This CDR3 has 14 residues. V shed 1 base and J shed 4 bases, with 10 bases lying between them. Assay used: immunoSEQ multiplex PCR; TCRdb lists only in-frame clones, some missing. This sample has about 160,000 clones, with 86% found just once. As concerns this clone: Its specificity is unknown.

Specimen: PBMCs. This clonotype was sampled from a woman between 18 and 29 years old in good health and CMV-seronegative. This chain links TRBV18 with TRBJ1-2, with no clear D. CDR3 sequence: CASSPLEGTYGYTF. The CDR3 nucleotides are TGTGCCAGCTCACCACTGGAGGGTACCTATGGCTACACCTTC.